These 7 T cell receptor beta chains share one sample of origin, sequenced in a study of beta chain features in type 1 diabetes. Reverse transcription of all isolated RNA meant that expressed TCRB transcripts were sequenced. Profiled with immunoSEQ multiplex PCR; TCRdb holds only in-frame clones, not every one. The table has about 330,000 clones, around 10% seen once. The sequenced sample was naive CD4+ T cells from blood. Receptor source: a woman in her twenties or thirties in good health.

With respect to this clone: Distinct nucleotide sequences in the sample also encode this CDR3. The chain employs TRBV7-2 and TRBJ2-3; D might be TRBD2 (5 bases). V was trimmed by 0 bases and J by 0 bases, leaving 7 bases between them. The CDR3 contains 15 residues. Germline V CDR1 and CDR2: SGHTA, FQGNSA. The CDR3, as DNA: TGTGCCAGCAGCTTAGCGGGCGGGAGCACAGATACGCAGTATTTT. Its translation: CASSLAGGSTDTQYF.

The chain joins TRBV5-1 to TRBJ1-1; 8 positions match TRBD1. The CDR3 covers 15 residues. Germline CDR1 and CDR2: SGHRS and YFSETQ. After removal of 1 base from V and 4 bases from J, the junction contained 6 bases not matched to a gene. CDR3 residues: CASSLLTGEGTEAFF. The DNA of the CDR3 is TGCGCCAGCAGCTTGTTGACAGGGGAAGGCACTGAAGCTTTCTTT.

This chain links TRBV18 with TRBJ2-3, with 9 bases fitting TRBD2. This CDR3 has 15 residues. Germline V gene sequence: CDR1 KGHSH, CDR2 LQKENI. The junction had 5 bases not matched to a gene; V was cut back by 0 bases and J by 7 bases. The chain's CDR3 is CASSPPSGSGNTQYF. The CDR3 DNA is TGTGCCAGCTCACCACCTAGCGGGAGTGGGAATACGCAGTATTTT.

This clone was seen more than once but under ten times. The gene calls are TRBV19 and TRBJ2-5; D call uncertain. CDR3 size: 15 residues. The V end was cut by 3 bases, the J end by 5 bases, with 16 bases between. Germline V CDR1 and CDR2: LNHDA, SQIVND (reference sequence). The CDR3 region is CASSMAPAAGETQYF. The CDR3 coding sequence is TGTGCCAGTAGTATGGCGCCAGCCGCCGGGGAGACCCAGTACTTC.

This clone showed up just a few times. The chain recombines TRBV7-2 with TRBJ2-2; TRBD1 agrees at 8 bases. The trim removed 3 bases at V and 12 bases at J, leaving 6 bases unmatched. CDR3 length: 13 amino acids. Germline V gene lookup returns CDR1 SGHTA and CDR2 FQGNSA. Here the CDR3 reads CASSLGRQGKLFF. For the CDR3, the DNA is TGTGCCAGCAGCTTGGGGAGACAGGGGAAGCTGTTTTTT.

This clone was found a few times. This chain connects TRBV9 to TRBJ2-7; no clear D. Trimming cost V 0 bases and J 3 bases, with 13 bases left between them. CDR3 length: 15 residues. Germline V lookup: CDR1 SGDLS, CDR2 YYNGEE. In DNA form, the CDR3 reads TGTGCCAGCAGCGTAGGCCATCTGGCTGGCTACGAGCAGTACTTC. Its protein product is CASSVGHLAGYEQYF. The full variable domain, its missing parts supplied by reference TRBV9 and TRBJ2-7, is DSGVTQTPKHLITATGQRVTLRCSPRSGDLSVYWYQQSLDQGLQFLIQYYNGEERAKGNILERFSAQQFPDLHSELNLSSLELGDSALYFCASSVGHLAGYEQYFGPGTRLTVT.

V usage is TRBV5-1 and J usage is TRBJ2-7, with TRBD1 as a possible D gene (6 bases). Germline V lookup: CDR1 SGHRS, CDR2 YFSETQ. V was clipped by 6 bases and J by 2 bases, with 12 bases between them. The CDR3 runs 13 residues. The CDR3 DNA follows: TGCGCCAGCAAGTCAGGGGTTACCTACGAGCAGTACTTC. Its protein is CASKSGVTYEQYF.